This is a list of T cell receptor beta chains from one sample in a study of blood T cell repertoires in COVID-19. Sequencing used immunoSEQ multiplex PCR; TCRdb keeps in-frame clones, though not all of them. The table records 150,000 or so clones, around 83% of them present only once. The sequencing input was peripheral blood. The receptors come from a woman aged 55-70 years with acute or convalescent COVID-19. Both conserved end residues are part of each CDR3. D genes are given only for firm matches. Expanded clones get a size class; other rows say once, few or many, or leave the size out.

>NA|TRBV19|few|TRBJ2-4
TGTGCCAGTAGACCTCGGACAGCACCTCGGTACATTCAGTACTTC
CASRPRTAPRYIQYF
>TRBD2|TRBV4-1|NA|TRBJ2-3
TGCGCCAGCAGCCACCCTAGCGGGGTGAGCACAGATACGCAGTATTTT
CASSHPSGVSTDTQYF
>NA|TRBV10-3|NA|TRBJ1-3
TGTGCCATCAGTGAGTCTGCGGGACTTGGAAACACCATATATTTT
CAISESAGLGNTIYF
>NA|TRBV5-1|NA|TRBJ2-3
TGCGCCAGCAGCTTGGGACTATCTAGCACAGATACGCAGTATTTT
CASSLGLSSTDTQYF
>TRBD1|TRBV13|NA|TRBJ1-5
TGTGCCAGCAGCTCCAGGTTTAGGGACAGGGACAATCAGCCCCAGCATTTT
CASSSRFRDRDNQPQHF
>TRBD1|TRBV5-6|NA|TRBJ1-4
TGTGCCAGCAGCATTTCCGGGACAGGGGGGGAAAAACTGTTTTTT
CASSISGTGGEKLFF
>NA|TRBV6-5|NA|TRBJ2-3
TGTGCCAGCAGCCCCAATAGGGGCAGCACAGATACGCAGTATTTT
CASSPNRGSTDTQYF
>NA|TRBV2|NA|TRBJ1-2
TGTGCCAGCAGTGATCCCCTACGATATGGCTACACCTTC
CASSDPLRYGYTF
>NA|TRBV6-4|NA|TRBJ1-1
TGTGCCAGCAGTGCCCAGGGAGGCACTGAAGCTTTCTTT
CASSAQGGTEAFF
>TRBD1|TRBV4-1|few|TRBJ1-6
TGCGCCAGCAGCCATCACCCCGGGACAGAGAATAATTCACCCCTCCACTTT
CASSHHPGTENNSPLHF
>NA|TRBV10-3|NA|TRBJ1-1
TGTGCCATCAGTGAGTTCAGCACTGAAGCTTTCTTT
CAISEFSTEAFF
>NA|TRBV24-1|once|TRBJ2-2
TGTGCCACCAGAGGGGGGAACACCGGGGAGCTGTTTTTT
CATRGGNTGELFF
>TRBD1|TRBV7-2|NA|TRBJ2-7
TGTGCCAGCAGCTCGGTAGGGACAGGGGCCTACGAGCAGTACTTC
CASSSVGTGAYEQYF
>NA|TRBV10-3|NA|TRBJ1-1
TGTGCCATCAGTGCCATGCCACACGGGACTGAAGCTTTCTTT
CAISAMPHGTEAFF
>NA|TRBV7-9|many|TRBJ1-4
TGTGCCAGCAGCGCGGAAATCACTAATGAAAAACTGTTTTTT
CASSAEITNEKLFF
>TRBD2|TRBV5-1|NA|TRBJ2-1
TGCGCCAGCAGCTTGGCCGCCGTAGCGGGGGGGCCCGGGGAGCAGTTCTTC
CASSLAAVAGGPGEQFF
>NA|TRBV18|once|TRBJ2-2
TGTGCCAGCTCACCAACTCCCGCCGGGGCCGGGGAGCTGTTTTTT
CASSPTPAGAGELFF
>NA|TRBV6-6|NA|TRBJ1-1
TGTGCCAGCAGTTACGGGACTAACACTGAAGCTTTCTTT
CASSYGTNTEAFF
>NA|TRBV28|many|TRBJ1-2
TGTGCCAGCAGTTTAAGGCGGGGCTCATTAGGAGGCTACACCTTC
CASSLRRGSLGGYTF
>NA|TRBV18|NA|TRBJ2-7
TGTGCCAGCTCACCGGGGGCTCGACCAGGCGAGCAGTACTTC
CASSPGARPGEQYF
>NA|TRBV9|NA|TRBJ2-2
TGTGCCAGCAGCGTAGACTCAGGGTCCGGGGAGCTGTTTTTT
CASSVDSGSGELFF
>TRBD2|TRBV2|NA|TRBJ2-3
TGTGCCAGCATCGGGTTCGGCATTGCGGGGGGGCAAGATACGCAGTATTTT
CASIGFGIAGGQDTQYF
>NA|TRBV18|NA|TRBJ2-1
TGTGCCAGCTCACTAACAGGGTCTCTTCTCAATGAGCAGTTCTTC
CASSLTGSLLNEQFF
>NA|TRBV6-6|NA|TRBJ2-7
TGTGCCAGCAGACGCCCGACGGCGGACTACGAGCAGTACTTC
CASRRPTADYEQYF
>TRBD1|TRBV2|once|TRBJ1-2
TGTGCCAGCAGCGCCGGGACAGGGTGGGGCGGCTACACCTTC
CASSAGTGWGGYTF
>NA|TRBV3-1/TRBV3-2|NA|TRBJ1-1
TGTGCCAGCAGCCAGGGACACCAGAACACTGAAGCTTTCTTT
CASSQGHQNTEAFF
>TRBD1|TRBV5-1|NA|TRBJ1-3
TGCGCCAGCAGTCAAACAGGGGGCCCTGGAAACACCATATATTTT
CASSQTGGPGNTIYF
>NA|TRBV5-6|NA|TRBJ1-6
TGTGCCAGCAGCTTCAGGCAGTCCTATAATTCACCCCTCCACTTT
CASSFRQSYNSPLHF